Listed below are T cell receptor beta chains from one sample, sequenced in a study of T-cell memory formation after mild COVID-19. TCRdb recomputed calls from the 5' RACE reads with MiXCR, one row per CDR3 protein. This sample has roughly 180,000 distinct CDR3 sequences, with roughly 20% found just once. Material: PBMCs or a T cell subset sorted from them (not recorded which). The receptors were gathered from a man between 18 and 35 years old who had mild COVID-19 (a few samples of this study predate the infection). Cell type and time point are not known. The CDR3 runs from the conserved cysteine through the conserved F or W. A D gene is named only where the DNA matches it firmly. Clone size is not always given. Where it is, it says once, few, many or a class for expanded clones.

J: TRBJ2-3
size: -
D: -
V: TRBV24-1
CDR3: CAIGTETRSITDTQYF
DNA: TGTGCCATCGGGACAGAGACTAGGAGTATTACAGATACGCAGTATTTT

J: TRBJ2-5
size: -
D: -
V: TRBV29-1
CDR3: CSVAGGTETQYF
DNA: TGCAGCGTGGCAGGGGGGACGGAGACCCAGTACTTC

J: TRBJ2-2
size: few
D: TRBD2
V: TRBV20-1
CDR3: CSASLAGGFTGELFF
DNA: TGCAGTGCCTCTCTAGCGGGGGGGTTCACCGGGGAGCTGTTTTTT

J: TRBJ1-2
size: -
D: -
V: TRBV7-2
CDR3: CASREGSTGYTF
DNA: TGTGCCAGCAGGGAGGGCTCCACAGGCTACACCTTC

J: TRBJ1-2
size: -
D: -
V: TRBV30
CDR3: CAWSVLRGYGYTF
DNA: TGTGCCTGGAGTGTACTTAGGGGTTATGGCTACACCTTC

J: TRBJ2-5
size: many
D: TRBD1
V: TRBV5-1
CDR3: CASSPGQGGETQYF
DNA: TGCGCCAGCAGCCCGGGACAGGGAGGAGAGACCCAGTACTTC

J: TRBJ2-3
size: -
D: -
V: TRBV20-1
CDR3: CSARRGPPDTQYF
DNA: TGCAGTGCGCGACGGGGGCCCCCAGATACGCAGTATTTT

J: TRBJ1-6
size: few
D: -
V: TRBV21-1
CDR3: CASRVGYSPLHF
DNA: TGTGCCAGCAGGGTTGGGTACTCACCCCTCCACTTT

J: TRBJ1-5
size: few
D: TRBD1
V: TRBV12-3/TRBV12-4
CDR3: CASRLRTGSEKQPQHF
DNA: TGTGCCAGCAGACTTAGGACAGGGAGTGAGAAGCAGCCCCAGCATTTT

J: TRBJ1-1
size: -
D: TRBD1
V: TRBV5-6
CDR3: CASSRGQGATEAFF
DNA: TGTGCCAGCAGCCGGGGACAGGGGGCGACTGAAGCTTTCTTT

J: TRBJ1-5
size: few
D: -
V: TRBV12-5
CDR3: CASGLGTGNSQPQHF
DNA: TGTGCTAGTGGTTTGGGAACAGGGAATAGTCAGCCCCAGCATTTT

J: TRBJ2-1
size: few
D: -
V: TRBV5-1
CDR3: CASSRGTPRGNEQFF
DNA: TGCGCCAGCAGTAGGGGCACCCCCCGCGGCAATGAGCAGTTCTTC

J: TRBJ2-1
size: -
D: TRBD2
V: TRBV20-1
CDR3: CSAIPTGTSGRPSELYNEQFF
DNA: TGCAGTGCTATCCCAACTGGGACTAGCGGGCGGCCCTCCGAACTATACAATGAGCAGTTCTTC

J: TRBJ1-2
size: -
D: -
V: TRBV7-2
CDR3: CASTRAGSPGYTF
DNA: TGTGCCAGCACTCGTGCAGGGTCGCCTGGCTACACCTTC

J: TRBJ1-5
size: -
D: -
V: TRBV5-6
CDR3: CASSLWGRGDGNQPQHF
DNA: TGTGCCAGCAGCTTGTGGGGCAGGGGCGATGGCAATCAGCCCCAGCATTTT

J: TRBJ2-2
size: many
D: TRBD1
V: TRBV7-3
CDR3: CASTPGTGVAGELFF
DNA: TGTGCCAGCACCCCAGGGACAGGGGTGGCCGGGGAGCTGTTTTTT

J: TRBJ2-1
size: few
D: TRBD1
V: TRBV29-1
CDR3: CSVGGQGNEQFF
DNA: TGCAGCGTGGGGGGACAGGGGAATGAGCAGTTCTTC

J: TRBJ2-3
size: few
D: -
V: TRBV10-3
CDR3: CAISVGANTDTQYF
DNA: TGTGCCATCAGTGTGGGGGCTAACACAGATACGCAGTATTTT

J: TRBJ1-6
size: -
D: -
V: TRBV6-1
CDR3: CASAGRSSYNSPLHF
DNA: TGTGCCAGCGCCGGGAGGAGCTCCTATAATTCACCCCTCCACTTT

J: TRBJ2-3
size: few
D: -
V: TRBV5-1
CDR3: CASSRYEADTQYF
DNA: TGCGCCAGCAGTCGCTACGAGGCAGATACGCAGTATTTT

J: TRBJ1-2
size: -
D: TRBD1
V: TRBV7-9
CDR3: CASSLRDSYGYTF
DNA: TGTGCCAGCAGCCTCCGGGACAGCTATGGCTACACCTTC

J: TRBJ2-5
size: few
D: TRBD1
V: TRBV7-2
CDR3: CASSPGTGLETQYF
DNA: TGTGCCAGCAGCCCAGGGACAGGGTTGGAGACCCAGTACTTC

J: TRBJ1-4
size: -
D: -
V: TRBV5-1
CDR3: CASSLLSISNEKLFF
DNA: TGCGCCAGCAGCTTGCTAAGTATCTCGAATGAAAAACTGTTTTTT

J: TRBJ1-2
size: -
D: -
V: TRBV6-5
CDR3: CASSYSSGSYGYTF
DNA: TGTGCCAGCAGTTACTCGTCCGGGTCGTATGGCTACACCTTC

J: TRBJ2-3
size: few
D: TRBD2
V: TRBV29-1
CDR3: CSAGLAGSTDTQYF
DNA: TGCAGCGCCGGACTAGCGGGGTCGACAGATACGCAGTATTTT

J: TRBJ1-5
size: -
D: -
V: TRBV12-3/TRBV12-4
CDR3: CASSLAGSPQHF
DNA: TGTGCCAGCAGTTTAGCGGGGTCGCCCCAGCATTTT

J: TRBJ2-3
size: -
D: -
V: TRBV20-1
CDR3: CSADTRNTDTQYF
DNA: TGCAGTGCCGACACCCGTAACACAGATACGCAGTATTTT

J: TRBJ2-5
size: many
D: -
V: TRBV12-3/TRBV12-4
CDR3: CASSNWGGWQETQYF
DNA: TGTGCCAGCAGCAACTGGGGTGGTTGGCAAGAGACCCAGTACTTC

J: TRBJ1-6
size: few
D: -
V: TRBV12-5
CDR3: CASGLVGFSHFTLHF
DNA: TGTGCTAGTGGTTTGGTTGGCTTCTCCCATTTCACCCTCCACTTT

J: TRBJ2-5
size: -
D: -
V: TRBV5-1
CDR3: CASSDPGGETQYF
DNA: TGCGCCAGCAGCGATCCCGGGGGAGAGACCCAGTACTTC

J: TRBJ2-2
size: -
D: -
V: TRBV7-9
CDR3: CASRSWGNLNTGELFF
DNA: TGTGCCAGCAGGTCCTGGGGCAATCTGAACACCGGGGAGCTGTTTTTT

J: TRBJ2-1
size: -
D: TRBD1
V: TRBV18
CDR3: CASSPPDRVGNEQFF
DNA: TGTGCCAGCTCACCACCGGACAGGGTCGGGAATGAGCAGTTCTTC

J: TRBJ2-5
size: -
D: -
V: TRBV7-8
CDR3: CASSLVAGANQETQYF
DNA: TGTGCCAGCAGCCTTGTGGCAGGGGCAAACCAAGAGACCCAGTACTTC

J: TRBJ2-4
size: few
D: -
V: TRBV7-2
CDR3: CASREPGLKNIQYF
DNA: TGTGCCAGCAGGGAACCAGGGCTCAAAAACATTCAGTACTTC

J: TRBJ1-3
size: few
D: -
V: TRBV9
CDR3: CASSVEGAGNTIYF
DNA: TGTGCCAGCAGCGTAGAAGGGGCTGGAAACACCATATATTTT

J: TRBJ2-3
size: -
D: TRBD2
V: TRBV11-3
CDR3: CASSPGGPAGGLGDTQYF
DNA: TGTGCCAGCAGCCCGGGGGGCCCAGCGGGGGGGCTGGGAGATACGCAGTATTTT

J: TRBJ1-1
size: -
D: TRBD1
V: TRBV6-2/TRBV6-3
CDR3: CASSYGQGNMNTEAFF
DNA: TGTGCCAGCAGTTACGGACAGGGAAACATGAACACTGAAGCTTTCTTT

J: TRBJ2-3
size: few
D: TRBD1
V: TRBV15
CDR3: CATSGDRSTDTQYF
DNA: TGTGCCACCAGTGGGGACAGGAGCACAGATACGCAGTATTTT

J: TRBJ1-1
size: -
D: -
V: TRBV7-8
CDR3: CASSLPPGTEAFF
DNA: TGTGCCAGCAGCCTCCCCCCAGGGACTGAAGCTTTCTTT

J: TRBJ1-2
size: many
D: -
V: TRBV7-9
CDR3: CASSLGIPGQSYGYTF
DNA: TGTGCCAGCAGCTTAGGCATCCCTGGGCAGAGCTATGGCTACACCTTC

J: TRBJ1-4
size: -
D: -
V: TRBV7-9
CDR3: CASSPVYSNEKLFF
DNA: TGTGCCAGCAGCCCGGTCTATTCTAATGAAAAACTGTTTTTT

J: TRBJ1-3
size: -
D: -
V: TRBV18
CDR3: CASSPGGGVTGNTIYF
DNA: TGTGCCAGCTCACCCGGCGGGGGCGTTACTGGAAACACCATATATTTT

J: TRBJ1-5
size: -
D: -
V: TRBV19
CDR3: CASSPQGPVSGQPQHF
DNA: TGTGCCAGTTCACCACAGGGACCTGTATCGGGTCAGCCCCAGCATTTT

J: TRBJ1-1
size: -
D: -
V: TRBV5-1
CDR3: CASSLVGVDDTEAFF
DNA: TGCGCCAGCAGCTTGGTGGGGGTCGACGACACTGAAGCTTTCTTT

J: TRBJ2-1
size: -
D: -
V: TRBV29-1
CDR3: CSVGGIRGYEQFF
DNA: TGCAGCGTGGGCGGGATCCGAGGGTACGAGCAGTTCTTC

J: TRBJ2-7
size: -
D: -
V: TRBV5-1
CDR3: CASSSTLYEQYF
DNA: TGCGCCAGCAGCTCTACGCTCTACGAGCAGTACTTC

J: TRBJ1-2
size: -
D: TRBD1
V: TRBV12-3/TRBV12-4
CDR3: CASSPRQGGHGYTF
DNA: TGTGCCAGCAGTCCGCGACAGGGGGGGCATGGCTACACCTTC

J: TRBJ2-5
size: -
D: -
V: TRBV20-1
CDR3: CSAGLFETQYF
DNA: TGCAGTGCAGGACTTTTTGAGACCCAGTACTTC

J: TRBJ1-1
size: few
D: TRBD1
V: TRBV7-3
CDR3: CASSSTGGRTEAFF
DNA: TGTGCCAGCAGCTCGACAGGGGGCAGGACTGAAGCTTTCTTT

J: TRBJ1-2
size: -
D: -
V: TRBV11-2
CDR3: CASSWAHAGDNYGYTF
DNA: TGTGCCAGCAGCTGGGCTCATGCAGGGGATAACTATGGCTACACCTTC

J: TRBJ1-4
size: -
D: -
V: TRBV20-1
CDR3: CSARDGGTNEKLFF
DNA: TGCAGTGCTAGAGATGGAGGGACTAATGAAAAACTGTTTTTT